Below, one T cell receptor (beta chain) is given with its context. The target antigen is unknown. The CDR3 is 14 residues long. Germline values: CDR1 ENHRY, CDR2 SYGVKD. Trimming stripped 6 bases from V and 2 bases from J, with 14 bases between. The sample originates from a study of beta chain features in type 1 diabetes. CD45RO/CCR7/CD25/CD127/CD95/CD27 sorting isolated CD4+ naive, central memory, regulatory and stem cell-like memory cells. Each sorted fraction was over 95% pure. Reverse transcribing all isolated RNA meant expressed TCRB transcripts were sequenced. The repertoire was sequenced with immunoSEQ multiplex PCR; TCRdb's copy has only in-frame clones and lacks some. The repertoire holds about 340,000 clones, 13% seen once, with about 0.015% in the top ten. General observations from the study: Type 1 diabetes patients had TCRB CDR3s that were shorter (moderately but significantly so) in all four CD4+ subsets. Patients' naive, central memory and regulatory TCRB repertoires appeared more alike than those of healthy donors.

The sequenced material came from naive CD4+ T cells from blood. The clonotype was recovered from a woman aged 18-29 years with type 1 diabetes. The chain uses TRBV10-3 and TRBJ2-7; the D gene is possibly TRBD2 (7 bases). Written as DNA, the CDR3 is TGTGCCATCAGAAACAGGGAGGGACCCTACGAGCAGTACTTC. Its protein is CAIRNREGPYEQYF.